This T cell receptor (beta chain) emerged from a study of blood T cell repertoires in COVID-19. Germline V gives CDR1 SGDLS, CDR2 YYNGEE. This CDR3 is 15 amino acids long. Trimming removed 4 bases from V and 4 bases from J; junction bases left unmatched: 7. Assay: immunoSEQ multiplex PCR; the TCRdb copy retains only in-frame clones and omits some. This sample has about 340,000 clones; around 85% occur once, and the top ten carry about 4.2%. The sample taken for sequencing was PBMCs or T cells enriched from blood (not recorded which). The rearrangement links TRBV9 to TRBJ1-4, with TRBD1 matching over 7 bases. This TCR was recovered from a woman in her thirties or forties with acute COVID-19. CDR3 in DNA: TGTGCCAGCAGCACCCGGACAGGACATAATGAAAAACTGTTTTTT. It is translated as CASSTRTGHNEKLFF.